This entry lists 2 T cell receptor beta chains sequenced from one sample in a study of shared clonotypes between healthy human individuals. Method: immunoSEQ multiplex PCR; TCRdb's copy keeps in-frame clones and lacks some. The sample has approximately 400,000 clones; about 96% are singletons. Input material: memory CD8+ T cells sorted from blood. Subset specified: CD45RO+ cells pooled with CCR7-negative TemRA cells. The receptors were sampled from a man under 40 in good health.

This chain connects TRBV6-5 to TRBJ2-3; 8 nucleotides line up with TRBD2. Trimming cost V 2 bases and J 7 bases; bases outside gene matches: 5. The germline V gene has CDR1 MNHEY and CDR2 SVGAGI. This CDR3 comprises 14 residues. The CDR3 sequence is CASSYEIAGNTQYF. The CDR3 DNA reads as TGTGCCAGCAGTTACGAAATAGCGGGGAATACGCAGTATTTT.

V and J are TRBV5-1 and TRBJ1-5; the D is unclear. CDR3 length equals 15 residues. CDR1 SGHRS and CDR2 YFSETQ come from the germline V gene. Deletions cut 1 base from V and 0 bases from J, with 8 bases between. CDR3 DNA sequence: TGCGCCAGCAGCTTGTCAGCAGCTAGCAATCAGCCCCAGCATTTT. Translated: CASSLSAASNQPQHF.